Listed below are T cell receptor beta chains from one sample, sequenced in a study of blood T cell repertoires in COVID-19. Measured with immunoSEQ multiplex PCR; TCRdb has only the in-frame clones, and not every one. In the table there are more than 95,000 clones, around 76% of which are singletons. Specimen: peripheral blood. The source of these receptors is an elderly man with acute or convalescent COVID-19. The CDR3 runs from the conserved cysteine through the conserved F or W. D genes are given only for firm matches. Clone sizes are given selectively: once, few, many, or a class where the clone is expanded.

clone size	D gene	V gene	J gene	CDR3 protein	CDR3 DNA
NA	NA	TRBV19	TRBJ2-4	CASSMRGGSKNIQYF	TGTGCCAGTAGTATGAGGGGAGGTAGCAAAAACATTCAGTACTTC
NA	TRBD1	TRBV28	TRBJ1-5	CATKTGINQPQHF	TGTGCCACCAAGACAGGGATCAATCAGCCCCAGCATTTT
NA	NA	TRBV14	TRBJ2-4	CASSPARKGEEAKNIQYF	TGTGCCAGCAGCCCAGCCCGAAAGGGAGAGGAAGCCAAAAACATTCAGTACTTC
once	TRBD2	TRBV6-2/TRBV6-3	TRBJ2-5	CASSYSGIAGVAETQYF	TGTGCCAGCAGTTACTCAGGGATAGCGGGAGTCGCAGAGACCCAGTACTTC
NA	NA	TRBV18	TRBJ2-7	CASSPGSPEQYF	TGTGCCAGCTCACCAGGGAGCCCCGAGCAGTACTTC
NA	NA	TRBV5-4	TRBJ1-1	CASSPGRRNTEAFF	TGTGCCAGCAGCCCCGGGAGGCGGAACACTGAAGCTTTCTTT
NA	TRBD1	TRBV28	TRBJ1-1	CASSSPGQLNTEAFF	TGTGCCAGCAGCTCACCGGGACAGCTCAACACTGAAGCTTTCTTT
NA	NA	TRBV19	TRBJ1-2	CASSTGRQGYGYTF	TGTGCCAGTAGTACCGGACGGCAGGGCTATGGCTACACCTTC
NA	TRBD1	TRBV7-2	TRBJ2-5	CASSSRGLGQETQYF	TGTGCCAGCAGCTCCAGGGGGCTGGGGCAAGAGACCCAGTACTTC
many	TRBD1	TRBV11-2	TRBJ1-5	CASNRQGNQPQHF	TGTGCCAGCAACCGACAGGGGAATCAGCCCCAGCATTTT
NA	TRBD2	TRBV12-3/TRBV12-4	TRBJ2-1	CASRLAGEGEQFF	TGTGCCAGCAGGCTAGCGGGAGAAGGTGAGCAGTTCTTC
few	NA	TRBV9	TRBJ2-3	CASSAGLSADTQYF	TGTGCCAGCAGCGCGGGACTCTCGGCAGATACGCAGTATTTT
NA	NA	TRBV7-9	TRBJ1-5	CASSSELSQPQHF	TGTGCCAGCAGCTCGGAGCTTTCTCAGCCCCAGCATTTT
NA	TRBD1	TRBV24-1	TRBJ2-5	CATSDWGTGRKETQYF	TGTGCCACCAGTGATTGGGGGACAGGGAGAAAAGAGACCCAGTACTTC
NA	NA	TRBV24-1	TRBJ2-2	CATSDAITGTGELFF	TGTGCCACCAGTGACGCGATTACAGGGACCGGGGAGCTGTTTTTT
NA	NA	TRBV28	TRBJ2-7	CACLGGVGPSYEQYF	TGTGCCTGCCTGGGGGGAGTTGGCCCCTCCTACGAGCAGTACTTC